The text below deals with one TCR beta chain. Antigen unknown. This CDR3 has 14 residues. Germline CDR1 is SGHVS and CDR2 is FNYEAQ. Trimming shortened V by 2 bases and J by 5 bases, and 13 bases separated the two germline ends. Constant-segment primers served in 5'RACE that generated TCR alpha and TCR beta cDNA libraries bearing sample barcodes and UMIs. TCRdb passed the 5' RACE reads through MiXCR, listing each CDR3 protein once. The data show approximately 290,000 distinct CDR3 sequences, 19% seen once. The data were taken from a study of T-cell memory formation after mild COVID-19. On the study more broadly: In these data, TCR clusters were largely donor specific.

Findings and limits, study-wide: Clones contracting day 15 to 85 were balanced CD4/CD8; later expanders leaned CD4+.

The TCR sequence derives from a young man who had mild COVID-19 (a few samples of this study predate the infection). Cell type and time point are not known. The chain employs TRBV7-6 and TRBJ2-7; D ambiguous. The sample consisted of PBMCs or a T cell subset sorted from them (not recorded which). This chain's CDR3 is CASSLNWERNEQYF. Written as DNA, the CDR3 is TGTGCCAGCAGCTTAAACTGGGAACGGAACGAGCAGTACTTC.